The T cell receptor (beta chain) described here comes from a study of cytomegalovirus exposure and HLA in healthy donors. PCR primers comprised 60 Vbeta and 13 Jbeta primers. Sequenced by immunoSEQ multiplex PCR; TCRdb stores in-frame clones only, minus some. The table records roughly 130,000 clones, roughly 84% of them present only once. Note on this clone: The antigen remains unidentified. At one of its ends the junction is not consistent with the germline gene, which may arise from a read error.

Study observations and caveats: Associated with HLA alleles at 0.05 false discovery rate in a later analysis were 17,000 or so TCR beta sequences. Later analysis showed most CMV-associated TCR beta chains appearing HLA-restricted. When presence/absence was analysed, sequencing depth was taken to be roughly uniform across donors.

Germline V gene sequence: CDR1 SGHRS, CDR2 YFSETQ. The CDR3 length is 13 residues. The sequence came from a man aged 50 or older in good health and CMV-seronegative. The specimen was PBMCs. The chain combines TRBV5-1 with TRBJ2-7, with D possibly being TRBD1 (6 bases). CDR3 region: CASSYDTPGQADF. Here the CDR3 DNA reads TGCGCCAGCAGTTATGATACACCGGGACAAGCCGACTTC.